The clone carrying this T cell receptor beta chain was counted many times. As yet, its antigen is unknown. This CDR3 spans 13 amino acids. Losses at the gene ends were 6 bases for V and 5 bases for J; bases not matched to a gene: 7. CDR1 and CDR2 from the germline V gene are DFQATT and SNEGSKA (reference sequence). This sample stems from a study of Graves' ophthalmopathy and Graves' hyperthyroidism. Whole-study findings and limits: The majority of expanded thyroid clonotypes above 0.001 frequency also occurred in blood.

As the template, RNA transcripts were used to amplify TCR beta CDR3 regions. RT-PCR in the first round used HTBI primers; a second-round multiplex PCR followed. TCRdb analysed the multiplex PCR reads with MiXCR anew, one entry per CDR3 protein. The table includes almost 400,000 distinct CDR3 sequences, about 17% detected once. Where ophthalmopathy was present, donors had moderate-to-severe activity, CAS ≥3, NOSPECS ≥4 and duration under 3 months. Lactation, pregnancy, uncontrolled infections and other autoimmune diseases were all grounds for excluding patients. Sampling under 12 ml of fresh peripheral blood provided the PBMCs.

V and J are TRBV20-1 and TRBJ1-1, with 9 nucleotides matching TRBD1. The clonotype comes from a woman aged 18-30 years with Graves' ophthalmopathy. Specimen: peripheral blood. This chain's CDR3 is CSANRDRATEAFF. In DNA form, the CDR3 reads TGCAGTGCCAACCGGGACAGGGCGACTGAAGCTTTCTTT.